This entry describes one T cell receptor (beta chain). The data are from a study of T-cell reconstitution after alpha-beta-depleted transplantation in children. Unique molecular identifiers were incorporated when the TCRbeta library was constructed. TCRdb ran MiXCR on the PCR reads and lists one entry per CDR3 protein. The sample lists about 500,000 distinct CDR3 sequences, approximately 29% occurring once. Per germline, CDR1 SQVTM and CDR2 ANQGSEA. The CDR3 contains 13 residues. V dropped 6 bases and J dropped 7; count of bases not matched to a gene: 9. This sequence joins TRBV29-1 and TRBJ1-5; the match to TRBD1 covers 7 bases. This sample comprised PBMCs from the stem cell graft donor, obtained from the stem cell graft. This TCR came from a human donor who donated a stem cell graft to a child with aplastic anemia. CDR3 coding DNA: TGCAGCGTGGGAGAGGGGGCAGAGCAGCCCCAGCATTTT. The encoded protein is CSVGEGAEQPQHF.